The clone carrying this T cell receptor beta chain appeared a single time. These data originate in a study of cytomegalovirus exposure and HLA in healthy donors. The germline gives CDR1 MNHNS, CDR2 SASEGT. This CDR3 has 15 amino acids. The ends lost 4 bases at V and 4 bases at J; junction bases unmatched: 9. Primers: 60 Vbeta forward and 13 Jbeta reverse. Repertoires were generated with immunoSEQ multiplex PCR, while TCRdb's copy carries only in-frame clones and drops some. The sample has around 94,000 clones; roughly 78% are singletons. The sequenced material came from PBMCs. The genes are TRBV6-1 and TRBJ2-7; 8 bases align to TRBD1. This clonotype was obtained from a male donor in good health and CMV-seropositive. The CDR3 bases are TGTGCCAGCAGTGCCCCTAGACAGGGGAGATACGAGCAGTACTTC. This encodes CASSAPRQGRYEQYF.